This is a list of T cell receptor beta chains from one sample in a study of T cells in Graves' hyperthyroidism and ophthalmopathy. TCRdb reprocessed the multiplex PCR reads via MiXCR and lists one record per CDR3 protein. The sample carries hundreds of thousands of distinct CDR3 sequences, about 14% recorded once. What was sequenced was blood. These receptor sequences come from a woman between 35 and 50 years old with Graves' ophthalmopathy. Both conserved end residues are part of each CDR3. D genes are given only for firm matches. Clone size is stated in some rows and not others, as once, few, many or a class when expanded.

clone_size	j_call	d_call	v_call	cdr3_nt	cdr3_aa
NA	TRBJ1-4	NA	TRBV27	TGTGCCAGCAAGCAGGCCGCCACAACTAATGAAAAACTGTTTTTT	CASKQAATTNEKLFF
few	TRBJ2-7	TRBD2	TRBV12-3/TRBV12-4	TGTGCCAGCAGTCCACTAGCGGGAAACTCCTACGAGCAGTACTTC	CASSPLAGNSYEQYF
few	TRBJ2-7	TRBD2	TRBV20-1	TGCAGTGCTAGTCCCACTAGCGGGTTCTCCTACGAGCAGTACTTC	CSASPTSGFSYEQYF
few	TRBJ2-3	TRBD1	TRBV6-1	TGTGCCAGCAGTGAGACAGGGGCTGGGGCAGATACGCAGTATTTT	CASSETGAGADTQYF
NA	TRBJ1-1	NA	TRBV19	TGTGCCAGTAGTACGGCAGGTATGAACACTGAAGCTTTCTTT	CASSTAGMNTEAFF
NA	TRBJ1-5	NA	TRBV27	TGTGCCAGCAGTTTAGGGGGGCTAAGGTATCAGCCCCAGCATTTT	CASSLGGLRYQPQHF
many	TRBJ2-5	TRBD1	TRBV7-9	TGTGCCAGCAGCTTAACACAGGGGGAGACCCAGTACTTC	CASSLTQGETQYF
many	TRBJ2-7	NA	TRBV29-1	TGCAGCGTTGTTTACCGGGGCTACGAGCAGTACTTC	CSVVYRGYEQYF
many	TRBJ2-5	TRBD1	TRBV28	TGTGCCAGCAGTTCGGGACAGACTAAAGAGACCCAGTACTTC	CASSSGQTKETQYF
few	TRBJ2-3	NA	TRBV5-1	TGCGCCAGCAGCCCCGGGGCCCGCACAGATACGCAGTATTTT	CASSPGARTDTQYF
NA	TRBJ2-6	NA	TRBV3-1	TGTGCCAGCACCCTAGACACCTCTGGGGCCAACGTCCTGACTTTC	CASTLDTSGANVLTF
many	TRBJ2-7	TRBD1	TRBV11-1	TGTGCCAGCAGCTTAGTGGGGACAGGCCCCTACGAGCAGTACTTC	CASSLVGTGPYEQYF
many	TRBJ1-2	NA	TRBV6-5	TGTGCCAGCAGCCCCGGGTCGAGACTCTATGGCTACACCTTC	CASSPGSRLYGYTF
NA	TRBJ1-2	TRBD1	TRBV30	TGTGCCTGGAAGAACCCGGGACAGATTTATGGCTACACCTTC	CAWKNPGQIYGYTF
many	TRBJ2-7	TRBD2	TRBV29-1	TGCAGCGTTGATGTTGGACTAGCTGGTGAGCAGTACTTC	CSVDVGLAGEQYF
many	TRBJ2-7	NA	TRBV6-5	TGTGCCAGCACCGACGGGGTCTTCGAGCAGTACTTC	CASTDGVFEQYF
many	TRBJ2-7	NA	TRBV27	TGTGCCAGCAGTTCGACCAGAATAGTGCAGTACTTC	CASSSTRIVQYF